The clone carrying this TCR beta chain showed up many times. The antigen remains undetermined. The record originates from a study of early T cells in non-severe SARS-CoV-2 infection. Study at large: Sequencing of bulk RNA from unsorted whole blood was done, without chain pairing.

CDR1 and CDR2 (germline): SGHAT, FQNNGV. This CDR3 spans 14 amino acids. Trimming took 6 bases from V and 8 from J; bases not matched to a gene: 11. Unique molecular identifiers were affixed to single, distinct cDNA molecules. MiXCR was run by TCRdb on the 5' RACE reads, yielding one entry per CDR3 protein. Of about 46,000 distinct CDR3 sequences in the sample, less than 10% are singletons; the top ten hold approximately 5.3%. Study conclusions and caveats: Lookups in VDJdb leaned toward anti-spike CD8 responses and missed private and CD4 specificities.

The chain couples TRBV11-2 to TRBJ2-7, with 9 bases fitting TRBD2. The receptor's source is an adult who was a healthcare worker with PCR-confirmed SARS-CoV-2 infection or an uninfected control (not recorded which). Sample: whole blood, taken at baseline. The chain's CDR3 is CASRPLSSGVKQYF. CDR3 nucleotides: TGTGCCAGCAGACCACTTTCTAGCGGGGTAAAGCAGTACTTC.